The table lists the clone carrying this T cell receptor (beta chain) with a count of one. The sample originates from a study of shared clonotypes between healthy human individuals. Positively selected for CCR7, the CD45RO-negative cells used as naive CD8 cells excluded terminally differentiated effector memory CD45RA+ cells. The CDR3 loop spans 16 amino acids. Trimming removed 5 bases from V and 0 bases from J, with 15 bases in between. Germline CDR1 reads SGHVS; CDR2 reads FNYEAQ. Produced via immunoSEQ multiplex PCR; TCRdb's table is partial and in-frame only. The sample lists roughly 850,000 clones, about 97% occurring once.

Sequencing was done on a sample of naive CD8+ T cells sorted from blood. This TCR was sampled from a man aged 25 to 45 in good health. This rearrangement joins TRBV7-6 to TRBJ2-3; tentative D call: TRBD1 (5 bases). CDR3 DNA sequence: TGTGCCAGCAGCATTAACAGGCCGTCTAGCACAGATACGCAGTATTTT. Protein sequence: CASSINRPSSTDTQYF.